This TCR beta chain was sequenced for a study of shared clonotypes between healthy human individuals. Study in general: Plates per donor: three CD4 naive, three CD4 memory, two CD8 naive, one CD8 memory.

Study-level points and caveats: Clonotype sharing among donors likely depends on sequencing depth. Tissues were not sampled, only blood, and their repertoires likely differ.

Germline CDR1 is SGHNT and CDR2 is YENEEA. The V end lost 1 base, the J end lost 10 bases, and 12 bases lay between the germline ends. The CDR3 runs to 13 residues. Profiling relied on immunoSEQ multiplex PCR, and the TCRdb table lists in-frame clones only, not all of them. The sample lists about 1.1 million clones, roughly 80% occurring once. In its sample, this clone was seen once. Its antigen is not identified. This TCR derives from a man between 18 and 35 years old in good health. Some clones in this sample may be carry-over from other donors' samples. The chain recombines TRBV11-3 with TRBJ2-3; possible D gene TRBD2, 6 bases. The specimen sequenced was memory CD4+ T cells from PBMCs. Sample subset: CD45RA-negative fraction. The CDR3 loop reads CASSLVGGDAQYF. The CDR3 nucleotides are TGTGCCAGCAGCTTAGTTGGCGGGGACGCGCAGTATTTT. The whole variable domain, filled in from reference TRBV11-3 and TRBJ2-3, reads EAGVVQSPRYKIIEKKQPVAFWCNPISGHNTLYWYLQNLGQGPELLIRYENEEAVDDSQLPKDRFSAERLKGVDSTLKIQPAELGDSAVYLCASSLVGGDAQYFGPGTRLTVL.